Listed here is a single T cell receptor (beta chain). The record originates from a study of CD8 T cells in Susac syndrome. The overall study: There were Susac syndrome patients who were therapy-naive at blood draw, others on corticosteroids, and others on intravenous immunoglobulin alone.

Patients with Susac syndrome showed fulfilment of recently defined diagnostic criteria for definite or probable disease. TEMRA cells were FACS-enriched, unlike CD8+ and CD4+ T cells, which were negatively isolated. RNA, at about 0.45 to 1 ug, was reverse transcribed with random hexamers. TCR beta CDR3 was amplified by immunoSEQ multiplex PCR. This amplification extended across 54 Vbeta and 13 Jbeta segments. TCRdb independently ran MiXCR on the immunoSEQ multiplex PCR reads; one entry per CDR3 protein. The table shows approximately 190,000 distinct CDR3 sequences, with almost 96% occurring only once. The sequence was collected from a human donor with Susac syndrome. Source material: CD4+ T cells from PBMCs.

CDR3 nucleotide sequence: TGTGCCAGCAGCGTTTTTAGGGGCCTTCAAGAGACCCAGTACTTC. This encodes CASSVFRGLQETQYF. The V and J genes are TRBV9 and TRBJ2-5, with D possibly TRBD1 on 5 matching bases. This CDR3 has 15 residues. From germline, CDR1 is SGDLS and CDR2 YYNGEE. The V end lost 2 bases, the J end lost 2 bases, and 13 bases lay between the germline ends.